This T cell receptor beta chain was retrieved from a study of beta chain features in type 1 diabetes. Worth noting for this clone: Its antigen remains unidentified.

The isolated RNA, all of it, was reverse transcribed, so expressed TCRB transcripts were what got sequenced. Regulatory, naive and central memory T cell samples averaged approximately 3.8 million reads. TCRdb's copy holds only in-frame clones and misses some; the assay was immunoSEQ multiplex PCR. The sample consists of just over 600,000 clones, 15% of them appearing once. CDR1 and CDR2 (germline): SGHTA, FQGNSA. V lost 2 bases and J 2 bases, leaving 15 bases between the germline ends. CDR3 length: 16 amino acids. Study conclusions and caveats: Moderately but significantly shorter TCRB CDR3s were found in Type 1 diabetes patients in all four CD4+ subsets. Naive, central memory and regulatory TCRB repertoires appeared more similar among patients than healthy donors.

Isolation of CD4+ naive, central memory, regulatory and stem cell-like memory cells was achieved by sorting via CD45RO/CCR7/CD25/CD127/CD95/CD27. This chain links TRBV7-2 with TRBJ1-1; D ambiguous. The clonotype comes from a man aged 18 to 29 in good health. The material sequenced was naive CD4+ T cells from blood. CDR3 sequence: CASSLYQVSVNTEAFF. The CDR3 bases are TGTGCCAGCAGCTTATACCAGGTCTCGGTAAACACTGAAGCTTTCTTT.